This T cell receptor (beta chain) appears in the sequencing data of a study of breast tumors, draining lymph nodes, adjacent tissues. Study-level points and caveats: Compared with lymph nodes, tumors were less diverse; compared with nontumor tissue, more.

TCRdb re-called the multiplex PCR reads with MiXCR, one entry per CDR3 protein. The repertoire holds about 230,000 distinct CDR3 sequences, with roughly 30% as singletons. The germline gives CDR1 SQVTM, CDR2 ANQGSEA. CDR3 length: 11 residues. Trimming removed 4 bases at V and 4 bases at J, with 7 bases between. Breast cancer patients provided tissue from their axillary draining lymph nodes. This clonotype was seen at least ten times. Its antigen is not identified. This TCR was sampled from a female donor with breast cancer. Some clones in this sample may be carry-over from other donors' samples. The genes are TRBV29-1 and TRBJ2-5; TRBD2 is a possible D gene (5 bases). The sample taken for sequencing was axillary lymph node tissue. The CDR3 DNA reads as TGCAGCGTTGTACTAGTAGAGACCCAGTACTTC. Translating it yields CSVVLVETQYF. Based on the CDR3 plus reference TRBV29-1 and TRBJ2-5, the full variable domain is SAVISQKPSRDICQRGTSLTIQCQVDSQVTMMFWYRQQPGQSLTLIATANQGSEATYESGFVIDKFPISRPNLTFSTLTVSNMSPEDSSIYLCSVVLVETQYFGPGTRLLVL.